This T cell receptor beta chain was documented in a study of T cell changes during pregnancy in multiple sclerosis. The method was immunoSEQ multiplex PCR; TCRdb's version includes in-frame clones alone and lacks a portion of them. The sample records 100,000 or so clones, around nine tenths being singletons. This clone is a singleton in its sample. This TCR was sampled from a female donor with multiple sclerosis, enrolled in a pregnancy study. The sample here was peripheral blood, taken in the second trimester of pregnancy.

CDR3 loop: CASGAGVVSYNEQFF. The DNA of the CDR3 is TGTGCCAGCGGTGCGGGAGTAGTATCCTACAATGAGCAGTTCTTC. This rearrangement joins TRBV11-3 to TRBJ2-1, with 7 bases lining up with TRBD2. CDR1 is SGHNT, CDR2 YENEEA, per germline. The CDR3 is made up of 15 amino acids. J was trimmed by 1 base and V by 8 bases; bases with no gene match: 8.